These 16 T cell receptor beta chains share one sample of origin, sequenced in a study of molecular identifiers for immune sequencing clone quantification. From the PCR reads, TCRdb called clonotypes with MiXCR, one entry per CDR3 protein. There are about 640,000 distinct CDR3 sequences in the sample; 20% occur only once, and roughly 0.9% lies in the top ten. Sequenced input: naive CD8+ T cells from blood, with Jurkat cell RNA spiked in. The subset: FACS-sorted CD8+CD4-CCR7+CD45RA+ naive T cells. Receptors originate from a human donor in good health. Some libraries in this study had Jurkat cell RNA spiked in.

This clonotype was detected a few times. The CDR3 sequence: CASSLLAGHPPNEQFF. In DNA, the CDR3 is TGTGCCAGCAGTTTACTAGCGGGCCACCCACCCAATGAGCAGTTCTTC. The V gene is TRBV28, the J gene TRBJ2-1; TRBD2 agrees at 8 bases. Germline CDR1 reads MDHEN; CDR2 reads SYDVKM. V shed 2 bases, J shed 6 bases, and the junction held 9 bases outside the gene matches. The CDR3 loop spans 16 amino acids.

This clonotype was observed at least ten times. The chain has TRBV24-1 and TRBJ2-1; D unclear. Germline assignment: CDR1 KGHDR and CDR2 SFDVKD. The V gene lost 0 bases and the J gene lost 5 bases, with 4 bases spanning the gap. The CDR3 is made up of 13 amino acids. The CDR3 loop reads CATSDLQNNEQFF. The CDR3 nucleotides are TGTGCCACCAGTGATTTGCAAAACAATGAGCAGTTCTTC.

The rearrangement joins TRBV15 to TRBJ2-3; tentatively, D is TRBD2 (6 bases). In germline, CDR1 is LNHNV, CDR2 YYDKDF (reference sequence). The V and J ends lost 5 bases and 2 bases respectively, with 11 bases between them. The CDR3 runs 14 residues. The CDR3 here is CATSRTTATDTQYF. As DNA, the CDR3 is TGTGCCACCAGCCGGACTACAGCCACAGATACGCAGTATTTT.

This clonotype has ten or more counts. This chain uses TRBV5-5 with TRBJ2-7; TRBD2 matches at 13 bases. The CDR3 extends over 15 amino acids. With V trimmed by 4 bases and J by 3 bases, 4 bases remained unmatched. The germline gives CDR1 SGHKS, CDR2 YYEKEE (reference sequence). The CDR3 DNA follows: TGTGCCAGCAGCATCCGGACTAGCGGGAGCTACGAGCAGTACTTC. This gives the protein CASSIRTSGSYEQYF.

This clonotype occurred a few times. One end of the junction varies from germline; a read error may be responsible. The V call is TRBV19, the J call TRBJ1-5; D may be TRBD1 (5 bases). Germline V gene sequence: CDR1 LNHDA, CDR2 SQIVND (reference sequence). This CDR3 region has 13 residues. CDR3 nucleotide sequence: TGTGTCAGTAGTATAGGGGGCAATCAGCCCCAGCATTTT. Translation gives CVSSIGGNQPQHF. Complete variable domain (other parts from reference TRBV19 and TRBJ1-5): DGGITQSPKYLFRKEGQNVTLSCEQNLNHDAMYWYRQDPGQGLRLIYYSQIVNDFQKGDIAEGYSVSREKKESFPLTVTSAQKNPTAFYLCVSSIGGNQPQHFGDGTRLSIL.

On this clonotype: One end of the junction does not line up with germline, which may come from a read error. V gene TRBV5-1 combines with J gene TRBJ1-3; a possible D gene is TRBD1 (5 bases). The CDR3 extends over 15 amino acids. CDR1 is SGHRS and CDR2 is YFSETQ in the germline V gene. This chain's CDR3 is CASSLSSRDGYTIYF. CDR3 DNA: TGCGCCAGCAGCTTGTCGAGCAGGGATGGATACACCATATATTTT.

This clonotype was recorded at least ten times. The V call is TRBV4-1, the J call TRBJ2-2, with no clear D. Germline CDR1 reads MGHRA; CDR2 reads YSYEKL. The CDR3 runs to 15 residues. V gave up 1 base and J gave up 2 bases, with 8 bases separating them. The DNA for the CDR3 is TGCGCCAGCAGCCAAGTGGCGACTAACACCGGGGAGCTGTTTTTT. Its translation is CASSQVATNTGELFF.

This clonotype was seen many times. This sequence joins TRBV27 and TRBJ1-5; TRBD1 matches at 7 bases. J lost 3 bases, V lost 3 bases, and 2 bases had no gene match. The CDR3 runs to 14 residues. CDR1 and CDR2 (germline): MNHEY, SMNVEV (reference sequence). CDR3 region: CASSFRGFNQPQHF. The CDR3, as DNA: TGTGCCAGCAGTTTCAGGGGGTTCAATCAGCCCCAGCATTTT.

V gene TRBV10-1 combines with J gene TRBJ2-2; 12 nucleotides align to TRBD1. Germline trimming cut 5 bases from V and 6 bases from J; bases unmatched to any gene: 7. Germline V gives CDR1 WNHNN, CDR2 SYGVQD (reference sequence). The length of the CDR3 is 16 residues. CDR3 region: CASSPAGTGGSGELFF. The CDR3 nucleotides are TGCGCCAGCAGTCCCGCGGGGACAGGGGGCTCCGGGGAGCTGTTTTTT.

This clonotype was recorded at least ten times. The rearrangement uses TRBV15 and TRBJ1-1, with D tentatively TRBD1 (5 bases). In germline, CDR1 is LNHNV, CDR2 YYDKDF (reference sequence). V lost 0 bases and J lost 5, with 16 bases in between. The CDR3 sequence is 16 residues long. CDR3 coding DNA: TGTGCCACCAGCAGAGATCATGATGGGGGTTCGACTGAAGCTTTCTTT. Amino acid sequence: CATSRDHDGGSTEAFF.

This sequence joins TRBV18 and TRBJ2-2, with no clear D. This CDR3 region has 14 residues. Germline CDR1 KGHSH, CDR2 LQKENI. Between the trimmed V and J ends, which lost 0 bases and 5 bases, there was a span of 7 bases. The CDR3: CASSPPSITGELFF. Here the CDR3 DNA reads TGTGCCAGCTCACCACCATCAATTACCGGGGAGCTGTTTTTT.

The V call is TRBV30, the J call TRBJ2-7; D may be TRBD1 (6 bases). V gave up 1 base and J gave up 3 bases, with 10 bases separating them. Germline CDR1 and CDR2: GTSNPN and SVGIG (reference sequence). This CDR3 comprises 13 residues. CDR3 nucleotide sequence: TGTGCCTGGAGTGGGACAGCGCACTACGAGCAGTACTTC. Encoded protein: CAWSGTAHYEQYF.

Regarding this clonotype: One base away lies a much larger clone, so this may be a sequencing read error. The chain has TRBV7-9 and TRBJ1-1, with TRBD1 matching 7 bases. The CDR3 is made up of 13 amino acids. Germline V gives CDR1 SEHNR, CDR2 FQNEAQ (reference sequence). CDR3 in DNA: TGTGCCAGCAGCCGCCCTGGGACAGTTGAAGCTTCCTTT. It encodes CASSRPGTVEASF.

This clonotype was recorded a few times. The chain links TRBV3-1 to TRBJ2-5, with a weak D call TRBD2 (5 bases). V dropped 1 base and J dropped 5 bases, with 17 bases sitting between them. The germline V gene has CDR1 LGHDT and CDR2 YNNKEL (reference sequence). The CDR3 is 16 residues long. This chain's CDR3 is CASSQAELGPRETQYF. In DNA form, the CDR3 reads TGTGCCAGCAGCCAAGCCGAACTAGGTCCAAGGGAGACCCAGTACTTC.

As to this clonotype: A much larger clone differs from this one at a single base, so this may be a read error. The V and J genes are TRBV6-2 or TRBV6-3 and TRBJ2-7; tentative D call: TRBD1 (7 bases). The V gene's germline CDR1 is MNHEY and CDR2 SVGEGT. This CDR3 is 16 amino acids long. CDR3 sequence (DNA): TGTGCCAGCAGTTACTCCACAACGGACCAGGGGGGCGAGCAGCACTTC. Its protein is CASSYSTTDQGGEQHF.

The genes are TRBV3-2 and TRBJ2-7; the table names TRBD1, a call not compared with the DNA. TRBV3-2 is a pseudogene segment. CDR3 size: 14 residues. CDR3 region: CASSQGDRQEEQYF. DNA of the CDR3: TGTGCCAGCAGCCAAGGGGACCGCCAGGAAGAGCAGTACTTC.